Each of the 5 T cell receptor beta chains below was sequenced from the same sample in a study of response to subunit inactivated influenza vaccine. TCRdb reprocessed the RT-PCR reads with MiXCR, giving one entry per CDR3 protein. The sample includes around 790,000 distinct CDR3 sequences, around 20% of them seen just once. Sequencing was performed on PBMCs from blood, taken 4 to 6 days after vaccination. These receptors originate from a man aged 50-60 years who received an inactivated influenza vaccine.

This clonotype was detected a few times. The chain couples TRBV29-1 to TRBJ2-1, with 11 positions matching TRBD1. The CDR3 loop spans 12 amino acids. Unmatched junction bases numbered 5, after V lost 6 bases and J lost 10 bases. Germline V gene lookup returns CDR1 SQVTM and CDR2 ANQGSEA. The CDR3 DNA reads as TGCAGCGTGGACAGGGGGCGCCGGGAGCAGTTCTTC. Protein sequence: CSVDRGRREQFF.

The chain has TRBV4-3 and TRBJ1-1; no clear D. V was clipped by 0 bases and J by 1 base, with 9 bases between them. CDR1 is LGHNA and CDR2 is YSLEER in the germline V gene. The CDR3 has 15 residues. CDR3 sequence reads: CASSQDGSGNTEAFF. As DNA, the CDR3 is TGCGCCAGCAGCCAAGATGGTTCAGGGAACACTGAAGCTTTCTTT.

The chain couples TRBV3-1 to TRBJ1-1; D is perhaps TRBD1 (5 bases). V lost 3 bases and J 4 bases, leaving 27 bases between the germline ends. This CDR3 comprises 19 residues. The germline gives CDR1 LGHDT, CDR2 YNNKEL (reference sequence). The CDR3 DNA follows: TGTGCCAGCAGCCAGTTCCAGGGACGGGGGGTCGTTTTGGGCACTGAAGCTTTCTTT. As protein: CASSQFQGRGVVLGTEAFF.

This clonotype was observed a few times. V usage is TRBV15 and J usage is TRBJ1-5, with 10 bases matching TRBD1. The trim removed 3 bases at V and 4 bases at J, leaving 0 bases unmatched. CDR1 is LNHNV and CDR2 is YYDKDF in the germline V gene (reference sequence). The CDR3 runs 14 residues. The CDR3 here is CATSRGQGNQPQHF. Here the CDR3 DNA reads TGTGCCACCAGCAGGGGACAGGGGAATCAGCCCCAGCATTTT. Looking up the rest from reference TRBV15 and TRBJ1-5 gives the full variable domain: DAMVIQNPRYQVTQFGKPVTLSCSQTLNHNVMYWYQQKSSQAPKLLFHYYDKDFNNEADTPDNFQSRRPNTSFCFLDIRSPGLGDTAMYLCATSRGQGNQPQHFGDGTRLSIL.

This clonotype has only a few counts. The chain uses TRBV29-1 and TRBJ2-1; D may be TRBD2 (6 bases). V lost 4 bases and J 5 bases, leaving 12 bases between the germline ends. This CDR3 spans 13 amino acids. Germline CDR1 reads SQVTM; CDR2 reads ANQGSEA. This chain's CDR3 is CSVGLGGHNEQFF. CDR3 nucleotide sequence: TGCAGCGTTGGCTTGGGGGGACACAATGAGCAGTTCTTC.